This is a list of T cell receptor beta chains from one sample in a study of CD8 T cells in Susac syndrome. TCRdb re-analysed the immunoSEQ multiplex PCR reads in MiXCR, keeping a single row per CDR3 protein. The table lists 200,000 to 250,000 distinct CDR3 sequences, over 85% of them singletons. The sequenced sample was CD4+ T cells from PBMCs. These receptors were taken from a human donor with multiple sclerosis. CDR3s leave out the opening cysteine and the closing phenylalanine or tryptophan. Each record gives: V gene, clone size, J gene, CDR3 protein. Clone size is not always given. Where it is, it says once, few, many or a class for expanded clones.

>TRBV2|NA|TRBJ1-5
ASSYNQPQH
>TRBV6-2/TRBV6-3|NA|TRBJ1-5
ASSYSGGGQPQH
>TRBV5-1|once|TRBJ2-3
ASSLSGSETDTQY
>TRBV11-2|NA|TRBJ1-2
ASSFTGSHGYT
>TRBV4-1|NA|TRBJ1-1
ASSPTANRPMNTEAF
>TRBV20-1|NA|TRBJ2-1
SARSLAGLEQF
>TRBV2|NA|TRBJ2-2
ASSGPTGGTGELF
>TRBV28|NA|TRBJ2-3
ASSFLQREVADTQY
>TRBV7-2|NA|TRBJ1-1
ASSGRESTEAF
>TRBV12-3/TRBV12-4|NA|TRBJ2-7
ASSWDSRPPYEQY
>TRBV11-2|NA|TRBJ1-1
ASSLDLVRDTEAF
>TRBV9|once|TRBJ2-1
ASSPRGGTDNEQF
>TRBV11-2|NA|TRBJ1-4
ASSLVIATNEKLF
>TRBV29-1|NA|TRBJ2-5
SVEDGRNQETQY
>TRBV4-2|NA|TRBJ2-7
ASSQVAGGHEQY
>TRBV19|NA|TRBJ1-1
ASNRDILNTEAF
>TRBV24-1|NA|TRBJ2-1
ATSDPRGLAVNEQF
>TRBV7-9|once|TRBJ1-3
ASGPSTGTRNTIY
>TRBV5-4|once|TRBJ1-1
ASSQPRDRVQAF
>TRBV30|NA|TRBJ2-1
ARQPLAGSYNEQF
>TRBV30|few|TRBJ2-5
AWSGLAGPQETQY
>TRBV20-1|NA|TRBJ2-1
SASVPTSVADEQF
>TRBV3-1|NA|TRBJ2-7
ASSQGRVGYEQY
>TRBV20-1|NA|TRBJ2-1
SASNRGTRNEQF
>TRBV5-1|NA|TRBJ1-4
ASKAAEKLF
>TRBV10-3|NA|TRBJ2-3
AISDLFVREDHTDTQY
>TRBV2|few|TRBJ1-1
ASSGRQGMNTEAF
>TRBV7-9|NA|TRBJ2-3
ASSFGPGGSTDTQY
>TRBV7-8|NA|TRBJ2-1
ASSLTSGISF
>TRBV9|NA|TRBJ1-3
ASSVGSRVSGNTIY
>TRBV19|NA|TRBJ1-5
ASSLMTLLISQPQH
>TRBV5-1|NA|TRBJ2-3
ASSIVTESTDTQY
>TRBV14|NA|TRBJ2-1
ASSPRSIGEQF
>TRBV30|NA|TRBJ2-2
AWSVRSARSLSGELF
>TRBV29-1|NA|TRBJ2-3
SGGSGTDTQY
>TRBV6-6|NA|TRBJ1-5
ASIEQGDQPQH
>TRBV27|NA|TRBJ2-3
ASSSPGRLVTDTQY
>TRBV4-1|NA|TRBJ1-2
ASSRNSGQGDYGYT
>TRBV25-1|NA|TRBJ2-3
ASRYGSTDTQY
>TRBV28|NA|TRBJ2-3
ASRPQGTGTDTQY
>TRBV27|NA|TRBJ2-3
ASRSGRGTDTQY
>TRBV18|NA|TRBJ2-7
ASSPGQVTYEQY
>TRBV5-4|NA|TRBJ2-1
ASSLQGGGYNEQF